Each of the 21 T cell receptor beta chains below was sequenced from the same sample in a study of cytomegalovirus exposure and HLA in healthy donors. Primers included in the PCR were 60 Vbeta and 13 Jbeta primers. Assay used: immunoSEQ multiplex PCR; TCRdb lists only in-frame clones, some missing. The sample shows some 160,000 clones, 70% to 80% of them seen only once. Sequenced: PBMCs. The receptors were sampled from a male donor in good health and CMV-seronegative.

This chain links TRBV4-1 with TRBJ2-5, with 8 bases aligning to TRBD1. The CDR3 runs to 15 residues. Per the germline V gene, CDR1 is MGHRA and CDR2 is YSYEKL. V dropped 1 base and J dropped 4; count of bases not matched to a gene: 5. CDR3 sequence reads: CASSQGAGGGETQYF. As DNA, the CDR3 is TGCGCCAGCAGCCAAGGGGCAGGGGGCGGAGAGACCCAGTACTTC.

This chain joins TRBV9 and TRBJ2-5; the D gene is possibly TRBD1 (6 bases). The assigned J gene may be wrong: the sequence end matches TRBJ2-7 better. Germline V lookup: CDR1 SGDLS, CDR2 YYNGEE. The CDR3 has 13 residues. CDR3 in amino acids: CATSGTPVSEQYF. The CDR3 DNA sequence: TGTGCCACCTCCGGGACACCCGTATCCGAGCAGTACTTC.

Of note for this clone: Other nucleotide sequences in the sample specify the same CDR3. The chain uses TRBV27 and TRBJ2-5; 9 nucleotides match TRBD2. Germline assignment: CDR1 MNHEY and CDR2 SMNVEV (reference sequence). This CDR3 has 15 residues. V lost 2 bases, J lost 4 bases, and 5 bases stayed unmatched. CDR3 DNA sequence: TGTGCCAGCAGTTTACGGGCGGGAGGGCGAGAGACCCAGTACTTC. The encoded protein is CASSLRAGGRETQYF.

V is TRBV5-1 and J is TRBJ2-7; the D gene is possibly TRBD1 (6 bases). Germline loops: CDR1 SGHRS, CDR2 YFSETQ. The ends were cut back, 2 bases at V and 0 bases at J, with 6 bases in the middle. The CDR3 contains 13 residues. CDR3 sequence: CASSLQGSYEQYF. The CDR3 nucleotides are TGCGCCAGCAGCTTACAGGGCTCCTACGAGCAGTACTTC.

The chain employs TRBV4-1 and TRBJ2-7; 8 bases agree with TRBD1. In germline, CDR1 is MGHRA, CDR2 YSYEKL. The CDR3 has 17 residues. V was clipped by 0 bases and J by 2 bases; unmatched bases: 9. This CDR3 reads CASSQEVPGQATYEQYF. Here the CDR3 DNA reads TGCGCCAGCAGCCAAGAGGTCCCGGGACAGGCGACCTACGAGCAGTACTTC.

This clone was observed a few times. CDR3 loop: CASSLVTGTGNTEAFF. CDR3 nucleotide sequence: TGTGCCAGCAGCTTAGTGACCGGGACAGGGAACACTGAAGCTTTCTTT. The chain recombines TRBV7-2 with TRBJ1-1; 8 nucleotides agree with TRBD1. With 1 base clipped from V and 1 base from J, the junction kept 5 bases outside the gene matches. This CDR3 region has 16 residues. Germline loops: CDR1 SGHTA, CDR2 FQGNSA. Combining the CDR3 with reference TRBV7-2 and TRBJ1-1 gives the whole variable domain GAGVSQSPSNKVTEKGKDVELRCDPISGHTALYWYRQSLGQGLEFLIYFQGNSAPDKSGLPSDRFSAERTGGSVSTLTIQRTQQEDSAVYLCASSLVTGTGNTEAFFGQGTRLTVV.

J is TRBJ2-1 and V is TRBV6-5; 9 bases align to TRBD2. The CDR3 runs 13 residues. V was clipped by 6 bases and J by 10 bases; unmatched bases: 7. Per the germline V gene, CDR1 is MNHEY and CDR2 is SVGAGI. Here the CDR3 reads CASSPRLAAEQFF. For the CDR3, the DNA is TGTGCCAGCAGCCCTAGACTAGCGGCAGAGCAGTTCTTC.

The chain joins TRBV19 to TRBJ2-3, with 11 bases identical to TRBD2. The V segment lost 4 bases and the J segment 2 bases; nucleotides outside the gene matches: 5. The CDR3 extends over 16 amino acids. Germline V gene lookup returns CDR1 LNHDA and CDR2 SQIVND (reference sequence). The CDR3 bases are TGTGCCAGTAGTACCAGACTAGCGGGGATCACAGATACGCAGTATTTT. It translates to CASSTRLAGITDTQYF.

The sample holds one count of this clone. The chain recombines TRBV21-1 with TRBJ1-1. TRBV21-1 is a documented pseudogene. The CDR3 totals 19 residues. The CDR3 bases are TGTGCCAGCAGCAAAGGAGACGGGAGGCTCCGAGTACCGTACACTGAAGCTTTCTTT. It is translated as CASSKGDGRLRVPYTEAFF.

The chain links TRBV4-1 to TRBJ1-2, with 8 bases fitting TRBD1. The trim removed 4 bases at V and 2 bases at J, leaving 6 bases unmatched. Germline values: CDR1 MGHRA, CDR2 YSYEKL. This CDR3 spans 15 amino acids. CDR3 sequence: CASSPGQGKNYGYTF. CDR3 bases: TGCGCCAGCAGCCCTGGACAGGGAAAAAACTATGGCTACACCTTC.

The chain has TRBV5-1 and TRBJ2-3, with TRBD1 as a possible D gene (5 bases). The CDR3 covers 15 residues. The V end was cut by 1 base, the J end by 5 bases, with 14 bases between. CDR1 is SGHRS, CDR2 YFSETQ, per germline. The CDR3 coding sequence is TGCGCCAGCAGCTTGAGGGGTCTACCTAAAGATACGCAGTATTTT. This translates into CASSLRGLPKDTQYF.

The chain joins TRBV7-9 to TRBJ2-4, with no clear D. The CDR3 has 17 amino acids. V was trimmed by 1 base and J by 1 base, leaving 14 bases between them. The V gene's germline CDR1 is SEHNR and CDR2 FQNEAQ (reference sequence). The CDR3 DNA follows: TGTGCCAGCAGCTTAGATTCCGGGTCTCCGGCCAAAAACATTCAGTACTTC. Translating it yields CASSLDSGSPAKNIQYF.

This rearrangement joins TRBV2 to TRBJ1-5; 8 bases map to TRBD1. V was pared by 6 bases and J by 6 bases, with 7 bases of the junction left unmatched. The germline gives CDR1 SNHLY, CDR2 FYNNEI. The CDR3 runs to 14 residues. The CDR3 reads CASSVDRGIQPQHF. The CDR3, as DNA: TGTGCCAGCAGCGTAGACAGGGGTATTCAGCCCCAGCATTTT.

This clone has only a few counts. The chain recombines TRBV15 with TRBJ2-3; 15 positions agree with TRBD2. The CDR3 has 16 amino acids. Trimming removed 3 bases from V and 3 bases from J; junction bases left unmatched: 1. CDR1 is LNHNV and CDR2 is YYDKDF in the germline V gene (reference sequence). The CDR3 DNA reads as TGTGCCACCAGCAGGGGGACTAGCGGGGGGACAGATACGCAGTATTTT. Translated, it gives CATSRGTSGGTDTQYF. Filled out from reference TRBV15 and TRBJ2-3, the complete variable domain reads DAMVIQNPRYQVTQFGKPVTLSCSQTLNHNVMYWYQQKSSQAPKLLFHYYDKDFNNEADTPDNFQSRRPNTSFCFLDIRSPGLGDTAMYLCATSRGTSGGTDTQYFGPGTRLTVL.

This chain connects TRBV14 to TRBJ2-7, with D possibly TRBD1 on 6 matching bases. Germline CDR1 reads SGHDN; CDR2 reads FVKESK. Between the trimmed V and J ends, which lost 0 bases and 2 bases, there was a span of 14 bases. The CDR3 is made up of 16 amino acids. CDR3 nucleotide sequence: TGTGCCAGCAGCCAAGATTTCCGGGCAGGGGCCTACGAGCAGTACTTC. Its translation is CASSQDFRAGAYEQYF.

This clone was recorded once. The chain carries TRBV9 and TRBJ2-7; 9 nucleotides align to TRBD1. The junction had 5 bases not matched to a gene; V was cut back by 0 bases and J by 7 bases. Germline V gives CDR1 SGDLS, CDR2 YYNGEE. CDR3 length equals 14 residues. The CDR3 region has the DNA TGTGCCAGCAGCGTAGCGGGACAGGGATGGGAGCAGTACTTC. Translating it yields CASSVAGQGWEQYF.

This clone was seen more than once but under ten times. The J gene is TRBJ2-3, the V gene TRBV6-1, with 8 bases aligning to TRBD2. The CDR3 extends over 17 amino acids. Per the germline V gene, CDR1 is MNHNS and CDR2 is SASEGT. V lost 1 base to trimming and J lost 2 bases; unmatched junction nucleotides: 8. The CDR3 coding sequence is TGTGCCAGCAGTGAAGTAGGCGGGAGGTTCACCACAGATACGCAGTATTTT. Translating gives CASSEVGGRFTTDTQYF.

The chain uses TRBV9 and TRBJ2-5; weak D call: TRBD2 (6 bases). Germline V CDR1 and CDR2: SGDLS, YYNGEE. The germline V and J ends were trimmed by 0 bases and 5 bases, with 14 bases remaining between them. The CDR3 is 15 amino acids. In nucleotides, the CDR3 is TGTGCCAGCAGCGTAGCGGGGGAGAGGGACGAGACCCAGTACTTC. This gives the protein CASSVAGERDETQYF.

CDR3 nucleotide sequence: TGTGCCATCAGGGGACAGGGGGCAGGTGATGGCTACACCTTC. Translating gives CAIRGQGAGDGYTF. J is TRBJ1-2 and V is TRBV10-3; 12 positions match TRBD1. Germline-derived CDR1 and CDR2 are ENHRY and SYGVKD. V shed 6 bases, J shed 6 bases, and the junction held 5 bases outside the gene matches. This CDR3 spans 14 amino acids.

This clone was detected only a few times. The chain combines TRBV19 with TRBJ1-4, with 9 bases lining up with TRBD1. The germline gives CDR1 LNHDA, CDR2 SQIVND (reference sequence). The length of the CDR3 is 14 residues. V lost 4 bases, J lost 8 bases, and 5 bases stayed unmatched. The CDR3 is CASSSRGQGEKLFF. CDR3 DNA: TGTGCCAGTAGTAGCCGAGGACAGGGGGAAAAACTGTTTTTT.

This chain links TRBV7-9 with TRBJ2-6, with a tentative D call TRBD1 (5 bases). Germline V gives CDR1 SEHNR, CDR2 FQNEAQ (reference sequence). The CDR3 has 18 amino acids. Trimming removed 7 bases at V and 0 bases at J, with 19 bases between. The CDR3 reads CASNLFPGKLSGANVLTF. The CDR3 region has the DNA TGTGCCAGCAACTTGTTTCCAGGGAAACTCTCTGGGGCCAACGTCCTGACTTTC.